The 30 T cell receptor beta chains reported below all come from one sample, sequenced in a study of T cell repertoires in cytomegalovirus infection. Each CDR3 protein gets one entry after TCRdb re-called the reads with MiXCR. The sample consists of approximately 180,000 distinct CDR3 sequences, roughly 15% of them appearing once. The material sequenced was CD8+ T cells from PBMCs. Every receptor here comes from a human donor in good health (CMV status not recorded). Some clones in this sample may be carry-over from other donors' samples.

The chain is built from TRBV5-6 and TRBJ1-3; tentative D call: TRBD1 (6 bases). The germline gives CDR1 SGHDT, CDR2 YYEEEE. V lost 0 bases to trimming and J lost 1 base, with 17 bases between them. The CDR3 runs 18 residues. The CDR3 sequence: CASSLERGWKISGNTIYF. The CDR3 DNA follows: TGTGCCAGCAGCTTGGAGAGGGGGTGGAAGATTTCTGGAAACACCATATATTTT.

The chain combines TRBV7-2 with TRBJ2-3; 9 bases are a match to TRBD2. The CDR3 runs 15 residues. The V gene's germline CDR1 is SGHTA and CDR2 FQGNSA. The junction had 8 bases not matched to a gene; V was cut back by 4 bases and J by 6 bases. The CDR3 DNA reads as TGTGCCAGCAGCTCCCTCCCGGCGGGGGGGGATACGCAGTATTTT. As protein: CASSSLPAGGDTQYF.

The chain joins TRBV7-8 to TRBJ2-1; D is ambiguous. The germline V gene has CDR1 SGHVS and CDR2 FQNEAQ. V lost 5 bases to trimming and J lost 5 bases, with 16 bases between them. The CDR3 has 15 amino acids. This chain's CDR3 is CASSKNSGPDNEQFF. DNA for the CDR3: TGTGCCAGCAGCAAAAATTCCGGGCCCGACAATGAGCAGTTCTTC.

This clonotype was observed a handful of times. This sequence joins TRBV7-8 and TRBJ1-1; D gene unclear. This CDR3 is 15 amino acids long. V lost 2 bases and J 0 bases, leaving 10 bases between the germline ends. Germline V gene sequence: CDR1 SGHVS, CDR2 FQNEAQ. The CDR3, as DNA: TGTGCCAGCAGCTTACAGAGAGACATGAACACTGAAGCTTTCTTT. Translating gives CASSLQRDMNTEAFF. The entire variable domain, with the rest obtained from reference TRBV7-8 and TRBJ1-1, is as follows: GAGVSQSPRYKVAKRGQDVALRCDPISGHVSLFWYQQALGQGPEFLTYFQNEAQLDKSGLPSDRFFAERPEGSVSTLKIQRTQQEDSAVYLCASSLQRDMNTEAFFGQGTRLTVV.

This clonotype occurred a few times. The chain uses TRBV6-5 and TRBJ2-1; 7 bases fit TRBD1. The germline CDR1 and CDR2 sequences are MNHEY and SVGAGI. The V segment lost 8 bases and the J segment 2 bases; nucleotides outside the gene matches: 9. There are 15 residues in the CDR3. CDR3 amino acids: CASSVPTGTYNEQFF. The CDR3 DNA is TGTGCCAGCTCGGTTCCGACAGGGACCTACAATGAGCAGTTCTTC.

This clonotype showed up just a few times. This chain's CDR3 is CASTTGGGSTEAFF. The CDR3 bases are TGTGCCAGCACAACAGGAGGGGGAAGCACTGAAGCTTTCTTT. The rearrangement uses TRBV6-5 and TRBJ1-1; TRBD1 is a possible D gene (6 bases). The germline V and J ends were trimmed by 7 bases and 4 bases, with 16 bases remaining between them. The length of the CDR3 is 14 residues. Per germline, CDR1 MNHEY and CDR2 SVGAGI.

This sequence joins TRBV6-5 and TRBJ2-7; either TRBD1 or TRBD2 may fit D (5 bases each). The V end lost 0 bases, the J end lost 2 bases, and 8 bases lay between the germline ends. The CDR3 is 14 amino acids. Germline assignment: CDR1 MNHEY and CDR2 SVGAGI. CDR3 sequence (DNA): TGTGCCAGCAGTTACTCAGGGACCCCCTACGAGCAGTACTTC. Its translation is CASSYSGTPYEQYF.

This clonotype occurred a few times. The V gene is TRBV28, the J gene TRBJ1-2; no definite D call. The CDR3 covers 14 residues. Germline lookup yields CDR1 MDHEN and CDR2 SYDVKM. V lost 5 bases and J lost 1, with 11 bases in between. The CDR3 region is CASSRPSSNYGYTF. The CDR3 region has the DNA TGTGCCAGCAGTCGACCCAGCAGTAACTATGGCTACACCTTC.

This chain links TRBV28 with TRBJ2-7; no firm D call. This CDR3 is 11 amino acids long. Trimming pared 4 bases from V and 4 bases from J, leaving 5 bases between. Germline V gene data show CDR1 as MDHEN and CDR2 as SYDVKM. The CDR3 DNA sequence: TGTGCCAGCAGTTGGGAATACGAGCAGTACTTC. Protein: CASSWEYEQYF.

V and J are TRBV7-2 and TRBJ1-6, with 8 bases fitting TRBD1. The ends lost 5 bases at V and 9 bases at J; junction bases unmatched: 9. The CDR3 sequence is 15 residues long. The germline V gene encodes CDR1 SGHTA and CDR2 FQGNSA. The CDR3 reads CASSPPQGASSPLHF. The CDR3, as DNA: TGTGCCAGCAGCCCACCCCAGGGGGCCAGTTCACCCCTCCACTTT.

V and J are TRBV7-6 and TRBJ2-1; 11 positions match TRBD2. Germline V gene lookup returns CDR1 SGHVS and CDR2 FNYEAQ. The CDR3 loop spans 17 amino acids. J lost 6 bases, V lost 4 bases, and 11 bases had no gene match. The CDR3 is CASSSQMTSGALNEQFF. The CDR3 DNA sequence: TGTGCCAGCAGCTCCCAGATGACTAGCGGGGCCCTCAATGAGCAGTTCTTC.

This clonotype has a handful of counts. In DNA, the CDR3 is TGTGCCAGCAGCCTCGGAGGCTGGCTTTACGAGCAGTACTTC. As protein: CASSLGGWLYEQYF. The rearrangement joins TRBV7-6 to TRBJ2-7; a weak D match, TRBD2 (5 bases). The germline V and J ends were trimmed by 5 bases and 4 bases, with 15 bases remaining between them. CDR1 SGHVS and CDR2 FNYEAQ come from the germline V gene. This CDR3 has 14 residues.

The chain uses TRBV7-6 and TRBJ2-7, with 7 bases matching TRBD2. The junction had 6 bases not matched to a gene; V was cut back by 1 base and J by 3 bases. The CDR3 spans 15 residues. The germline V gene has CDR1 SGHVS and CDR2 FNYEAQ. The CDR3 region is CASSLELGTNYEQYF. DNA for the CDR3: TGTGCCAGCAGCTTAGAGCTTGGGACTAACTACGAGCAGTACTTC. Supplemented by reference TRBV7-6 and TRBJ2-7, the full variable domain reads GAGVSQSPRYKVTKRGQDVALRCDPISGHVSLYWYRQALGQGPEFLTYFNYEAQQDKSGLPNDRFSAERPEGSISTLTIQRTEQRDSAMYRCASSLELGTNYEQYFGPGTRLTVT.

The chain joins TRBV27 to TRBJ2-1; the match to TRBD1 covers 8 bases. Germline V lookup: CDR1 MNHEY, CDR2 SMNVEV (reference sequence). The CDR3 totals 16 residues. J was trimmed by 2 bases and V by 5 bases; bases with no gene match: 8. The CDR3 sequence is CASSPRTGRTYNEQFF. DNA of the CDR3: TGTGCCAGCAGTCCTCGGACAGGGAGGACCTACAATGAGCAGTTCTTC.

In nucleotides, the CDR3 is TGCGCCAGCAGCCAAGATGGGACAGGGATAATTAGGACTGAAGCTTTCTTT. Its protein product is CASSQDGTGIIRTEAFF. The chain combines TRBV4-3 with TRBJ1-1; 9 bases line up with TRBD1. Germline V gene sequence: CDR1 LGHNA, CDR2 YSLEER. With V trimmed by 0 bases and J by 5 bases, 10 bases remained unmatched. The CDR3 consists of 17 residues.

The V and J genes are TRBV29-1 and TRBJ1-2, with 10 positions matching TRBD1. V shed 1 base, J shed 4 bases, and the junction held 9 bases outside the gene matches. CDR3 length: 16 amino acids. Germline-derived CDR1 and CDR2 are SQVTM and ANQGSEA. The CDR3 loop reads CSVEGQGAGSPYGYTF. CDR3 DNA sequence: TGCAGCGTTGAAGGACAGGGGGCGGGTTCGCCCTATGGCTACACCTTC.

This clonotype was counted only a few times. The chain carries TRBV7-9 and TRBJ2-3; perhaps TRBD2 as D (7 bases). Germline V gives CDR1 SEHNR, CDR2 FQNEAQ (reference sequence). V was pared by 5 bases and J by 6 bases, with 12 bases between. This CDR3 comprises 13 residues. The CDR3 sequence: CASSPRGADTQYF. CDR3 bases: TGTGCCAGCAGCCCTCGGGGGGCGGATACGCAGTATTTT.

The chain combines TRBV7-8 with TRBJ2-7; no definite D call. Germline V gives CDR1 SGHVS, CDR2 FQNEAQ. The CDR3 consists of 14 residues. Trimming shortened V by 2 bases and J by 0 bases, and 8 bases separated the two germline ends. The chain's CDR3 is CASSLQTLSYEQYF. As DNA, the CDR3 is TGTGCCAGCAGCTTACAAACCCTCTCCTACGAGCAGTACTTC.

V usage is TRBV12-3 or TRBV12-4 and J usage is TRBJ1-1, with a possible D match to TRBD1 (5 bases). The germline V and J ends were trimmed by 3 bases and 1 base, with 12 bases remaining between them. The CDR3 loop spans 15 amino acids. The CDR3 DNA reads as TGTGCCAGCAGTTTCAAGGGGCGGGCGAACACTGAAGCTTTCTTT. It codes for CASSFKGRANTEAFF.

The chain links TRBV6-1 to TRBJ2-1; D is perhaps TRBD1 or TRBD2 (5 bases each). The CDR3 covers 14 residues. CDR1 and CDR2 (germline): MNHNS, SASEGT. Trimming stripped 6 bases from V and 3 bases from J, with 12 bases between. For the CDR3, the DNA is TGTGCCAGCAGCGCAGGGACCTACTACAATGAGCAGTTCTTC. Amino acids: CASSAGTYYNEQFF.

The rearrangement links TRBV7-6 to TRBJ1-5, with D uncertain. This CDR3 comprises 15 residues. Germline-derived CDR1 and CDR2 are SGHVS and FNYEAQ. The V and J ends lost 2 bases and 0 bases respectively, with 8 bases between them. The CDR3 spells CASSLLGGSNQPQHF. CDR3 bases: TGTGCCAGCAGCTTACTGGGAGGTAGCAATCAGCCCCAGCATTTT.

This clonotype was detected a few times. The V and J genes are TRBV7-6 and TRBJ1-4; 9 positions agree with TRBD1. CDR3 length: 19 residues. From germline, CDR1 is SGHVS and CDR2 FNYEAQ. The ends lost 2 bases at V and 0 bases at J; junction bases unmatched: 10. CDR3 sequence (DNA): TGTGCCAGCAGCTTAAGTAGGACAGGGGCGTCTTCAACTAATGAAAAACTGTTTTTT. Translating gives CASSLSRTGASSTNEKLFF.

As regards this clonotype: Relative to the germline gene, one junction end is altered; a read error may explain this. This chain links TRBV29-1 with TRBJ2-7; D is unclear. This CDR3 has 12 residues. Looked up from germline, CDR1 is SQVTM and CDR2 is ANQGSEA. In DNA form, the CDR3 reads TGCAGCGTCGAAGGCCAGGCCTACGAGCAGTACTTC. It yields the protein CSVEGQAYEQYF.

This clonotype was detected a few times. The chain joins TRBV20-1 to TRBJ2-7, with TRBD1 matching over 7 bases. Trimming cost V 2 bases and J 1 base; bases outside gene matches: 5. The CDR3 has 14 residues. Germline-derived CDR1 and CDR2 are DFQATT and SNEGSKA (reference sequence). The CDR3 reads CSARSLDRSYEQYF. CDR3 nucleotide sequence: TGCAGTGCTAGATCACTGGACAGGTCCTACGAGCAGTACTTC.

This clonotype has a handful of counts. The chain joins TRBV7-6 to TRBJ2-3; D uncertain. Trimming removed 3 bases from V and 3 bases from J, with 13 bases in between. The CDR3 runs to 15 residues. CDR1 is SGHVS, CDR2 FNYEAQ, per germline. This chain's CDR3 is CASSLSQYQTDTQYF. The CDR3 nucleotides are TGTGCCAGCAGCTTGTCACAGTACCAGACAGATACGCAGTATTTT.

The gene calls are TRBV12-3 or TRBV12-4 and TRBJ1-2, with TRBD1 matching 9 bases. The junction had 6 bases not matched to a gene; V was cut back by 6 bases and J by 4 bases. This CDR3 has 14 residues. The CDR3, as DNA: TGTGCCAGCAGGGCCGGGACAGGGATCTATGGCTACACCTTC. Translation: CASRAGTGIYGYTF.

The chain combines TRBV20-1 with TRBJ1-2; 7 nucleotides match TRBD1. The V gene end was trimmed by 4 bases and the J gene end by 3 bases; junction bases not matched to a gene: 8. Germline CDR1 and CDR2: DFQATT and SNEGSKA (reference sequence). This CDR3 is 14 amino acids long. The CDR3 DNA is TGCAGTGCTAATCCGACAGGGACGGACTATGGCTACACCTTC. It translates to CSANPTGTDYGYTF.

This clonotype has only a few counts. The chain joins TRBV27 to TRBJ1-1, with D perhaps matching TRBD1 (5 bases). This CDR3 region has 13 residues. Trimming shortened V by 5 bases and J by 6 bases, and 13 bases separated the two germline ends. Germline loops: CDR1 MNHEY, CDR2 SMNVEV (reference sequence). Here the CDR3 reads CASSLSRGSEAFF. The CDR3, as DNA: TGTGCCAGCAGTCTCTCACGGGGCTCTGAAGCTTTCTTT.

There are a few counts of this clonotype. J is TRBJ2-2 and V is TRBV28; a possible D gene is TRBD2 (6 bases). Germline V gene sequence: CDR1 MDHEN, CDR2 SYDVKM. V dropped 7 bases and J dropped 4 bases, with 10 bases sitting between them. The CDR3 totals 13 residues. This chain's CDR3 is CASTVGGTGELFF. The CDR3 nucleotides read TGTGCCAGCACCGTCGGGGGCACCGGGGAGCTGTTTTTT.

This chain connects TRBV20-1 to TRBJ1-2; tentatively, D is TRBD1 (5 bases). Per germline, CDR1 DFQATT and CDR2 SNEGSKA (reference sequence). V shed 6 bases and J shed 4 bases, with 18 bases lying between them. This CDR3 is 14 amino acids long. The CDR3 DNA follows: TGCAGTGCGCGACAGATTCAAGGAGGCTATGGCTACACCTTC. Protein sequence: CSARQIQGGYGYTF.